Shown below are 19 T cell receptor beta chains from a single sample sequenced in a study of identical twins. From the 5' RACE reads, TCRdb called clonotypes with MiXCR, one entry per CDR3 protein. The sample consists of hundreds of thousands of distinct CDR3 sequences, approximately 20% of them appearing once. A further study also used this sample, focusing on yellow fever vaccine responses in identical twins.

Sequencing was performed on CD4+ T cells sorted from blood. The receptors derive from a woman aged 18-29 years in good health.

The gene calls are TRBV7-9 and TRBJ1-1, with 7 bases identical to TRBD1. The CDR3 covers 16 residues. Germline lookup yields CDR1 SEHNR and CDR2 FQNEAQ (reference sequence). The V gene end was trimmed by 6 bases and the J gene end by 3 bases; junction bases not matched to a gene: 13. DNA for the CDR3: TGTGCCAGCAGAACAACCCTCCGGACAGGAGACACTGAAGCTTTCTTT. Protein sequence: CASRTTLRTGDTEAFF.

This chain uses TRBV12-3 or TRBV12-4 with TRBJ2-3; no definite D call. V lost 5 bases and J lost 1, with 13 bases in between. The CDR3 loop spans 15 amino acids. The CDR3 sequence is CASSPPLGRTDTQYF. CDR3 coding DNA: TGTGCCAGCAGTCCCCCCCTAGGGCGCACAGATACGCAGTATTTT.

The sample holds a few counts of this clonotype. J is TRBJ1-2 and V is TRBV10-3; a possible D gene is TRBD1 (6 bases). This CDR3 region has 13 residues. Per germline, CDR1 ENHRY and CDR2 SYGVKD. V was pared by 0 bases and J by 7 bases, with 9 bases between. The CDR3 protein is CAISESAGAGYTF. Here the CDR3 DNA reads TGTGCCATCAGTGAGTCGGCAGGGGCTGGCTACACCTTC.

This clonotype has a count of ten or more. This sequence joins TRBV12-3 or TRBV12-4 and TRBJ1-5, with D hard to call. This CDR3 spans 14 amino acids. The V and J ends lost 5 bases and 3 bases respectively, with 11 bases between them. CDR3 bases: TGTGCCAGCAGTAAAGACGGGTCCAATCAGCCCCAGCATTTT. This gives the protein CASSKDGSNQPQHF.

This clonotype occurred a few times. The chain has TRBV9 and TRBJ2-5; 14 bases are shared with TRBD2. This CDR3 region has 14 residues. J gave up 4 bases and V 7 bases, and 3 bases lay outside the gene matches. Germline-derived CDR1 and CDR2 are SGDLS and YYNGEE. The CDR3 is CASATSGGGETQYF. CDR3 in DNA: TGTGCCAGCGCGACTAGCGGGGGGGGAGAGACCCAGTACTTC.

CDR3 sequence: CASSSFSNQPQHF. The CDR3 region has the DNA TGTGCCAGCAGTTCGTTTAGCAATCAGCCCCAGCATTTT. The gene calls are TRBV27 and TRBJ1-5; D not resolved. The germline V gene has CDR1 MNHEY and CDR2 SMNVEV (reference sequence). The CDR3 length is 13 residues. Trimming took 4 bases from V and 0 from J, leaving 4 bases between them.

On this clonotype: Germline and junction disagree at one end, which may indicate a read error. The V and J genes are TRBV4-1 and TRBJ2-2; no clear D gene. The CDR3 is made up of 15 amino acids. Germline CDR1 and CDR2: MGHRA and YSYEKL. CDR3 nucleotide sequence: TGCGCCAGCACCCAAGAACTACTGGGGATCAGGGAGCTGTTTTTT. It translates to CASTQELLGIRELFF.

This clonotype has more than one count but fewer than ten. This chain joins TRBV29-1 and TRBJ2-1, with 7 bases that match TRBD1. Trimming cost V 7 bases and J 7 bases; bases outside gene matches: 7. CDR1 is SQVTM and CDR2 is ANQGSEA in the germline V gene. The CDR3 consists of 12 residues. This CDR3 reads CSARQGGNEQFF. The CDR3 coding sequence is TGCAGCGCAAGACAGGGTGGGAATGAGCAGTTCTTC.

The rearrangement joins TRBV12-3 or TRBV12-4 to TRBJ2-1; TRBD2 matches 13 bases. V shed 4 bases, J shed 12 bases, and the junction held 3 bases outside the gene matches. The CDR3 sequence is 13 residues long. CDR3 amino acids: CASSYGTSGAQFF. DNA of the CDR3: TGTGCCAGCAGTTACGGGACTAGCGGGGCGCAGTTCTTC.

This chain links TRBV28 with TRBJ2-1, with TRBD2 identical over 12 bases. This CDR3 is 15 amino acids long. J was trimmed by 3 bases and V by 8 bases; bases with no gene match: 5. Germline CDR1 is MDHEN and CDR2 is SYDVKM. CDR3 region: CASRRTSGNYNEQFF. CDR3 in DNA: TGTGCCAGCCGACGGACTAGCGGGAACTACAATGAGCAGTTCTTC.

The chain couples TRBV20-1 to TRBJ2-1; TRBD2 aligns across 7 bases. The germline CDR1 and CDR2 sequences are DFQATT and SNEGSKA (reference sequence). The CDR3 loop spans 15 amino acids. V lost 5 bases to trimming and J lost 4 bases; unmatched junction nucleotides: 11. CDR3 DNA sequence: TGCAGTGCTCGTACTCCTAGCGGTTTTTACAATGAGCAGTTCTTC. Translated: CSARTPSGFYNEQFF.

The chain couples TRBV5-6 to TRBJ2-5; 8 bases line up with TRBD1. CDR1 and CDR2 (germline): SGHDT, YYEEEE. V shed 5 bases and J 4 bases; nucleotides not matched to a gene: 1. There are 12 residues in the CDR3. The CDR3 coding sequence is TGTGCCAGCAGGGACAGGGCAGAGACCCAGTACTTC. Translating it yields CASRDRAETQYF.

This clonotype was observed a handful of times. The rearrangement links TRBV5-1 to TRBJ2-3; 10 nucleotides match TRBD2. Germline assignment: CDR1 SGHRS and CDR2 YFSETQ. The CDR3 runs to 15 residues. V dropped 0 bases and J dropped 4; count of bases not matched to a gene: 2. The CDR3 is CASSLASGSSDTQYF. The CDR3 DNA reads TGCGCCAGCAGCTTGGCTAGCGGGAGTTCAGATACGCAGTATTTT.

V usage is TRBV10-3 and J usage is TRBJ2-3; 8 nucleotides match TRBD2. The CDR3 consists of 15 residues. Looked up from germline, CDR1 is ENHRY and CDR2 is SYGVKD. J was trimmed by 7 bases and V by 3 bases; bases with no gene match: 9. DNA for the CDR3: TGTGCCATCAGTGATCTAGCGGGTGATCTACATACGCAGTATTTT. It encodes CAISDLAGDLHTQYF.

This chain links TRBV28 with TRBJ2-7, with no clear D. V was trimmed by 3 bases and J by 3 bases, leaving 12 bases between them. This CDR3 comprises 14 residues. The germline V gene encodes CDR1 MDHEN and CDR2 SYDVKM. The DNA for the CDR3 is TGTGCCAGCAGTTTCTCGGCGGCGAACTACGAGCAGTACGTC. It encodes CASSFSAANYEQYV.

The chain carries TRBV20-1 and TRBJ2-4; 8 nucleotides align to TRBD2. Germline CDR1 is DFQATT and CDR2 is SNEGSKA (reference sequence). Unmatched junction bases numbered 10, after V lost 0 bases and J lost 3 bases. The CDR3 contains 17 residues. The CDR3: CSARDQGGGMVKNIQYF. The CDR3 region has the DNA TGCAGTGCTAGAGATCAAGGCGGGGGGATGGTCAAAAACATTCAGTACTTC.

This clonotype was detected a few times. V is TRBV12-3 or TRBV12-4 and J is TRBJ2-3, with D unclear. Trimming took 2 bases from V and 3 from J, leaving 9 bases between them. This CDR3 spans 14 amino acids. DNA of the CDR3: TGTGCCAGCAGTTTAAGAAGTGGTACAGATACGCAGTATTTT. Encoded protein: CASSLRSGTDTQYF.

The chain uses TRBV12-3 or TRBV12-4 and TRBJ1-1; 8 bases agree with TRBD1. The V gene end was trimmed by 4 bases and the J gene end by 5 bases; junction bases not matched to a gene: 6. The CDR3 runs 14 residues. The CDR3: CASSSTGGRTEAFF. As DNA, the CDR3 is TGTGCCAGCAGTTCTACAGGGGGGAGGACTGAAGCTTTCTTT.

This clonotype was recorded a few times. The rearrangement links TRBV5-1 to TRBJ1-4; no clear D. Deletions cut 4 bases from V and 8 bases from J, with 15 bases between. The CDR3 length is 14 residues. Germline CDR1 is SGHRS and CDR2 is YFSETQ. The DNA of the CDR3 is TGCGCCAGCAGCAAGACAATATCGGAGGAAAAACTGTTTTTT. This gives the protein CASSKTISEEKLFF.